Presented here are 21 T cell receptor beta chains from one specimen sequenced in a study of blood T cell repertoires in COVID-19. Libraries were prepared by immunoSEQ multiplex PCR; TCRdb keeps only in-frame clonotypes and omits some of them. Among approximately 37,000 clones listed, approximately 85% were seen once. The sequencing input was peripheral blood. The receptors originated from a man aged 55 to 70 with active or convalescent COVID-19.

This clone was seen at least ten times. This chain links TRBV19 with TRBJ1-1; D is uncertain. V gave up 6 bases and J gave up 5 bases, with 16 bases separating them. Germline CDR1 reads LNHDA; CDR2 reads SQIVND (reference sequence). The CDR3 is 14 amino acids. The DNA of the CDR3 is TGTGCCAGTAGGTTATCGACAACGGGGACTGAAGCTTTCTTT. Its protein product is CASRLSTTGTEAFF.

The chain links TRBV4-1 to TRBJ2-1; no firm D call. V lost 0 bases to trimming and J lost 1 base, with 7 bases between them. This CDR3 contains 15 residues. Germline V gene data show CDR1 as MGHRA and CDR2 as YSYEKL. The CDR3: CASSQDYTSYNEQFF. The DNA of the CDR3 is TGCGCCAGCAGCCAAGATTACACATCCTACAATGAGCAGTTCTTC.

The V and J genes are TRBV14 and TRBJ2-1; 10 nucleotides match TRBD1. The CDR3 sequence is 15 residues long. The junction had 8 bases not matched to a gene; V was cut back by 5 bases and J by 7 bases. Per germline, CDR1 SGHDN and CDR2 FVKESK. CDR3 sequence: CASSYDRGLWNEQFF. CDR3 DNA sequence: TGTGCCAGCAGCTACGACAGGGGGCTTTGGAATGAGCAGTTCTTC.

The chain couples TRBV7-8 to TRBJ1-3; D may be TRBD1 (5 bases). Germline lookup yields CDR1 SGHVS and CDR2 FQNEAQ. The CDR3 is 15 amino acids. V shed 4 bases and J shed 4 bases, with 14 bases lying between them. The CDR3 here is CASSSLGESGNTIYF. CDR3 sequence (DNA): TGTGCCAGCAGCTCTTTAGGGGAAAGCGGAAACACCATATATTTT.

V usage is TRBV6-5 and J usage is TRBJ1-2; D call uncertain. V gave up 4 bases and J gave up 8 bases, with 8 bases separating them. CDR1 MNHEY and CDR2 SVGAGI come from the germline V gene. This CDR3 has 11 residues. The chain's CDR3 is CASSSKWGYTF. CDR3 DNA: TGTGCCAGCAGTTCTAAGTGGGGCTACACCTTC.

The V gene is TRBV19, the J gene TRBJ2-1, with 8 nucleotides matching TRBD2. From germline, CDR1 is LNHDA and CDR2 SQIVND (reference sequence). V lost 5 bases to trimming and J lost 8 bases; unmatched junction nucleotides: 11. This CDR3 region has 15 residues. The CDR3 sequence: CASSVSSGWGDEQFF. The CDR3 nucleotides are TGTGCCAGTAGTGTTTCTAGCGGGTGGGGTGATGAGCAGTTCTTC.

The V gene is TRBV28, the J gene TRBJ1-1; 9 positions agree with TRBD1. Unmatched junction bases numbered 4, after V lost 2 bases and J lost 3 bases. CDR1 and CDR2 (germline): MDHEN, SYDVKM. The CDR3 totals 15 residues. CDR3 bases: TGTGCCAGCAGTTTACGGACAGGGGAGCACACTGAAGCTTTCTTT. It encodes CASSLRTGEHTEAFF.

This clone has only a few counts. The chain combines TRBV4-3 with TRBJ2-2; D unclear. There are 16 residues in the CDR3. Germline CDR1 and CDR2: LGHNA and YSLEER. V dropped 1 base and J dropped 3 bases, with 12 bases sitting between them. Here the CDR3 reads CASSQGTGAYTGELFF. Written as DNA, the CDR3 is TGCGCCAGCAGCCAAGGAACCGGAGCGTACACCGGGGAGCTGTTTTTT.

This clone appeared a single time. The rearrangement links TRBV5-8 to TRBJ2-2, with 9 bases aligning to TRBD2. This CDR3 has 16 residues. In germline, CDR1 is SGHTS, CDR2 YDEGEE. Trimming removed 0 bases from V and 1 base from J; junction bases left unmatched: 1. The CDR3 sequence is CASSLGLAVNTGELFF. The CDR3 nucleotides read TGTGCCAGCAGCTTGGGACTAGCGGTGAACACCGGGGAGCTGTTTTTT.

The rearrangement uses TRBV2 and TRBJ2-3, with TRBD2 identical over 11 bases. In germline, CDR1 is SNHLY, CDR2 FYNNEI. This CDR3 spans 12 amino acids. Germline trimming cut 8 bases from V and 14 bases from J; bases unmatched to any gene: 9. The CDR3, as DNA: TGTGCCAGCTGGCTAGCGGGGGGAGGAGGGTATTTT. Its translation: CASWLAGGGGYF.

The chain employs TRBV3-1 (or the pseudogene TRBV3-2) and TRBJ1-5; TRBD1 matches at 7 bases. V shed 4 bases, J shed 0 bases, and the junction held 27 bases outside the gene matches. CDR3 length: 23 amino acids. The germline V gene encodes CDR1 LGHDT and CDR2 YNNKEL (reference sequence). In DNA, the CDR3 is TGTGCCAGCAGCCGATCCACAGGGGAACCGCCCGGGTGCCTGTTCCATAGCAATCAGCCCCAGCATTTT. Residues: CASSRSTGEPPGCLFHSNQPQHF.

V is TRBV25-1 and J is TRBJ2-1, with 8 bases aligning to TRBD2. Trimming took 2 bases from V and 4 from J; bases not matched to a gene: 7. The CDR3 is made up of 16 amino acids. CDR1 MGHDK and CDR2 SYGVNS come from the germline V gene. The CDR3 DNA reads TGTGCCAGCAGTGAACCGGGACTAGGGGTATACAATGAGCAGTTCTTC. This codes for CASSEPGLGVYNEQFF.

This chain uses TRBV19 with TRBJ2-2; D is unresolved. Germline lookup yields CDR1 LNHDA and CDR2 SQIVND (reference sequence). The V end lost 3 bases, the J end lost 5 bases, and 13 bases lay between the germline ends. CDR3 length: 15 amino acids. The DNA of the CDR3 is TGTGCCAGTAGTATCCGGTTGTCGAGGACCGGGGAGCTGTTTTTT. Amino acids: CASSIRLSRTGELFF.

The V and J genes are TRBV27 and TRBJ2-2; 8 bases are a match to TRBD1. With 5 bases clipped from V and 4 bases from J, the junction kept 6 bases outside the gene matches. CDR3 length: 15 amino acids. Germline values: CDR1 MNHEY, CDR2 SMNVEV (reference sequence). CDR3 loop: CASSRTGIITGELFF. The CDR3 DNA reads as TGTGCCAGCAGTCGGACAGGGATCATCACCGGGGAGCTGTTTTTT.

J is TRBJ2-7 and V is TRBV7-2; 9 bases are shared with TRBD1. The CDR3 loop spans 15 amino acids. Germline CDR1 reads SGHTA; CDR2 reads FQGNSA. V was pared by 8 bases and J by 7 bases, with 15 bases of the junction left unmatched. The CDR3 protein is CASHPRTGGAREQYV. The CDR3, as DNA: TGTGCCAGCCACCCCAGAACAGGGGGCGCGAGGGAGCAGTACGTC.

The chain uses TRBV28 and TRBJ2-1; D may be TRBD1 (8 bases). The V end was cut by 3 bases, the J end by 7 bases, with 13 bases between. The CDR3 has 14 residues. Germline V gene sequence: CDR1 MDHEN, CDR2 SYDVKM. The CDR3 loop reads CASSFTGGGNEQFF. Here the CDR3 DNA reads TGTGCCAGCAGTTTTACAGGGGGAGGGAATGAGCAGTTCTTC.

This chain connects TRBV28 to TRBJ1-2; TRBD1 matches 8 bases. The CDR3 loop spans 15 amino acids. V was clipped by 7 bases and J by 4 bases; unmatched bases: 11. Per germline, CDR1 MDHEN and CDR2 SYDVKM. CDR3 loop: CASIHTPGQAYGYTF. The CDR3 DNA reads as TGTGCCAGCATTCATACCCCGGGACAGGCCTATGGCTACACCTTC.

This clone was picked up a small number of times. This chain links TRBV3-1 (or the pseudogene TRBV3-2) with TRBJ2-7; 8 nucleotides match TRBD1. CDR1 LGHDT and CDR2 YNNKEL come from the germline V gene (reference sequence). V shed 4 bases and J 7 bases; nucleotides not matched to a gene: 3. The CDR3 has 12 amino acids. This chain's CDR3 is CASSLGTGEQYV. CDR3 nucleotides: TGTGCCAGCAGCCTCGGGACAGGTGAGCAGTACGTC.

V gene TRBV12-3 or TRBV12-4 combines with J gene TRBJ1-2; D uncertain. V dropped 7 bases and J dropped 3 bases, with 9 bases sitting between them. This CDR3 is 12 amino acids long. The CDR3 here is CASKGRDYGYTF. CDR3 in DNA: TGTGCCAGCAAAGGCCGGGACTATGGCTACACCTTC.

The V and J genes are TRBV5-1 and TRBJ2-5, with 9 bases fitting TRBD1. CDR3 length: 15 residues. Trimming cost V 7 bases and J 3 bases; bases outside gene matches: 10. Germline CDR1 reads SGHRS; CDR2 reads YFSETQ. CDR3 region: CASSTFRQGEETQYF. Written as DNA, the CDR3 is TGCGCCAGCTCAACTTTTCGACAGGGGGAAGAGACCCAGTACTTC. The full variable domain, with the rest looked up from reference TRBV5-1 and TRBJ2-5, is KAGVTQTPRYLIKTRGQQVTLSCSPISGHRSVSWYQQTPGQGLQFLFEYFSETQRNKGNFPGRFSGRQFSNSRSEMNVSTLELGDSALYLCASSTFRQGEETQYFGPGTRLLVL.

This clone was counted only a few times. J is TRBJ2-2 and V is TRBV7-8; 14 bases are shared with TRBD2. The CDR3 has 21 residues. Germline V gives CDR1 SGHVS, CDR2 FQNEAQ. V was clipped by 1 base and J by 4 bases; unmatched bases: 14. The CDR3 bases are TGTGCCAGCAGCTTAGTTGGTTTTACGGGACTAGCGGGAGAATCCACCGGGGAGCTGTTTTTT. Translation gives CASSLVGFTGLAGESTGELFF.